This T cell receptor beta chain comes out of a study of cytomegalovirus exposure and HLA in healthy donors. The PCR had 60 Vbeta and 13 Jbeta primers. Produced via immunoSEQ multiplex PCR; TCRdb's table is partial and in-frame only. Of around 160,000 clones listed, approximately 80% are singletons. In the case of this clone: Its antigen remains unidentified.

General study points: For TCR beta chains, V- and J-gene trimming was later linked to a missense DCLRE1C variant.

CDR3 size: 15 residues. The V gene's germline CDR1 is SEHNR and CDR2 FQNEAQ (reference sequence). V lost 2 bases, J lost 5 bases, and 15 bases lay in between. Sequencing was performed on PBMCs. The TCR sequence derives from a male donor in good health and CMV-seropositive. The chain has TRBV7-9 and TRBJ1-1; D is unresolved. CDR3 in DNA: TGTGCCAGCAGCTTACGCAACGGGGAGAGGACTGAAGCTTTCTTT. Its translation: CASSLRNGERTEAFF. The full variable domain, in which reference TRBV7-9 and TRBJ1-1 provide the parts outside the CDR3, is DTGVSQNPRHKITKRGQNVTFRCDPISEHNRLYWYRQTLGQGPEFLTYFQNEAQLEKSRLLSDRFSAERPKGSFSTLEIQRTEQGDSAMYLCASSLRNGERTEAFFGQGTRLTVV.